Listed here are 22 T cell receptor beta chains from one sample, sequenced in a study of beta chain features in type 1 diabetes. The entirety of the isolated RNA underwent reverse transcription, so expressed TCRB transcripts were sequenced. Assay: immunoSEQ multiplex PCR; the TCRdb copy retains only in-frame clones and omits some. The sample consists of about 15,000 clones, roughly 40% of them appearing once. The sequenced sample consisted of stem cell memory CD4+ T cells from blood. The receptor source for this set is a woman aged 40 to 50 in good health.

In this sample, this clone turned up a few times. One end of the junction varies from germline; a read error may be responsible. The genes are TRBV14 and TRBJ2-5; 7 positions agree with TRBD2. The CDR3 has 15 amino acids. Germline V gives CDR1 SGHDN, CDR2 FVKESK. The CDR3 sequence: CASSHIRDYHETQYF. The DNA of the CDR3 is TGTGCCAGCAGTCACATTCGGGACTACCACGAGACCCAGTACTTC.

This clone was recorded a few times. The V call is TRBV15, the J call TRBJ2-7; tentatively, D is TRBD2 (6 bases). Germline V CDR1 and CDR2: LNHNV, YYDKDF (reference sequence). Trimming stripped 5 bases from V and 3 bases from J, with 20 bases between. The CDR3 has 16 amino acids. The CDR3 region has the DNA TGTGCCACCAGCGAAGGGAGGATAGCCGGCAACTACGAGCAGTACTTC. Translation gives CATSEGRIAGNYEQYF.

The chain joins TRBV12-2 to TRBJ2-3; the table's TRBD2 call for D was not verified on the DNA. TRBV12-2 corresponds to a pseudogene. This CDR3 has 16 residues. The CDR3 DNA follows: TGTGCAAGTCGCTTGAATCGGGATGGCTACACAGATACGCAGTATTTT. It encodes CASRLNRDGYTDTQYF.

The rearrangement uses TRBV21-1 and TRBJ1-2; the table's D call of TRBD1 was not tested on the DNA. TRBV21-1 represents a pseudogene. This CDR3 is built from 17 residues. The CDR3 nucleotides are TGTGCCAGCAGCAAAGCATCTCTTGGACAGGGTAGCCATGGCTACACCTTC. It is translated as CASSKASLGQGSHGYTF.

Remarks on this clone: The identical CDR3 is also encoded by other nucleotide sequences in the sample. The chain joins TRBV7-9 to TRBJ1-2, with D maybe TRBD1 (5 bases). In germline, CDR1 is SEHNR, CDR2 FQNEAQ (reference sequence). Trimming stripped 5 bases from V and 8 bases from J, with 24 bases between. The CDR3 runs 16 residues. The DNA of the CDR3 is TGTGCCAGCAGCCCTCAACCGGGACTCCAGGGAGGCGGCTACACCTTC. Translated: CASSPQPGLQGGGYTF.

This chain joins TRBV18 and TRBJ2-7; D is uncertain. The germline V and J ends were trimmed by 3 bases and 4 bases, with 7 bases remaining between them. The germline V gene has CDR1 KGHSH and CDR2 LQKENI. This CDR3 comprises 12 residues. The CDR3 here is CASSPQEYEQYF. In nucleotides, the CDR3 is TGTGCCAGCTCACCTCAAGAGTACGAGCAGTACTTC.

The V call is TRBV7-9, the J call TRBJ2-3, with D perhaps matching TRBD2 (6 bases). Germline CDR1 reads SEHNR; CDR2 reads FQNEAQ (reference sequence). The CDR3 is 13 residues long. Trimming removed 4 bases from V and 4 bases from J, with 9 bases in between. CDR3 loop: CASSSGGPDTQYF. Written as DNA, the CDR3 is TGTGCCAGCAGCTCCGGAGGGCCAGATACGCAGTATTTT.

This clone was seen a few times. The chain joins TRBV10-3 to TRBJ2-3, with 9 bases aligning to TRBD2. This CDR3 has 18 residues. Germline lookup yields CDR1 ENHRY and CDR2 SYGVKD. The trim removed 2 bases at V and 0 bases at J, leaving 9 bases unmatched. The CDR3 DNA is TGTGCCATCAGTGAGCCTAGCGGGGTCGCAACTAGCACAGATACGCAGTATTTT. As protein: CAISEPSGVATSTDTQYF.

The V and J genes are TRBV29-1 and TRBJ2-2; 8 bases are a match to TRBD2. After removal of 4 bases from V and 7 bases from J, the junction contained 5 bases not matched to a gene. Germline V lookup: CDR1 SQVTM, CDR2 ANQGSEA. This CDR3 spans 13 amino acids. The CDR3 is CSVGQLADGELFF. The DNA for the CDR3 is TGCAGCGTTGGTCAACTAGCGGACGGGGAGCTGTTTTTT.

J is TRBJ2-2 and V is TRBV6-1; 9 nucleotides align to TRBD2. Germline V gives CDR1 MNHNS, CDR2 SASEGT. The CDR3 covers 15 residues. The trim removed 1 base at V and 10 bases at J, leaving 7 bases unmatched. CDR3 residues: CASSEEGERGAELFF. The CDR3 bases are TGTGCCAGCAGTGAAGAGGGCGAGCGGGGGGCGGAGCTGTTTTTT.

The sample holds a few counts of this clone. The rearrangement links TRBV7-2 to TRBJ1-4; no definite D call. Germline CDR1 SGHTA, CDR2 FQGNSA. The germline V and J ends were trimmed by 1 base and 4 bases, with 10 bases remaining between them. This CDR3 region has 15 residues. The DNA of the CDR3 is TGTGCCAGCAGCTTAGGAGGGAGATTTAATGAAAAACTGTTTTTT. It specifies CASSLGGRFNEKLFF. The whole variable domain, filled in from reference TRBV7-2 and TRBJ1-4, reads GAGVSQSPSNKVTEKGKDVELRCDPISGHTALYWYRQSLGQGLEFLIYFQGNSAPDKSGLPSDRFSAERTGGSVSTLTIQRTQQEDSAVYLCASSLGGRFNEKLFFGSGTQLSVL.

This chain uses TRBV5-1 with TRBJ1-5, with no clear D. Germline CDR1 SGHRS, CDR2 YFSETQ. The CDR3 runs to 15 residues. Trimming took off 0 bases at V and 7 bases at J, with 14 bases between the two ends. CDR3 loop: CASSLGTLDSQPQHF. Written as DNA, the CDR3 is TGCGCCAGCAGCTTGGGTACCCTAGACTCCCAGCCCCAGCATTTT.

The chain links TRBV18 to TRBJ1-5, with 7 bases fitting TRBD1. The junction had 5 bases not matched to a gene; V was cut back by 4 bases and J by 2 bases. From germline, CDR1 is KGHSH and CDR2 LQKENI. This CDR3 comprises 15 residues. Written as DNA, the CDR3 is TGTGCCAGCTCACAATACGGACAGGGCAATCAGCCCCAGCATTTT. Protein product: CASSQYGQGNQPQHF.

CDR3 bases: TGTGCCACCACTATGTCGAGTTTTAATTCACCCCTCCACTTT. Translated, it gives CATTMSSFNSPLHF. The chain joins TRBV19 to TRBJ1-6; no firm D call. Germline V gene data show CDR1 as LNHDA and CDR2 as SQIVND (reference sequence). The CDR3 extends over 14 amino acids. Trimming stripped 10 bases from V and 6 bases from J, with 16 bases between. Together with reference TRBV19 and TRBJ1-6, the CDR3 gives the full variable domain: DGGITQSPKYLFRKEGQNVTLSCEQNLNHDAMYWYRQDPGQGLRLIYYSQIVNDFQKGDIAEGYSVSREKKESFPLTVTSAQKNPTAFYLCATTMSSFNSPLHFGNGTRLTVT.

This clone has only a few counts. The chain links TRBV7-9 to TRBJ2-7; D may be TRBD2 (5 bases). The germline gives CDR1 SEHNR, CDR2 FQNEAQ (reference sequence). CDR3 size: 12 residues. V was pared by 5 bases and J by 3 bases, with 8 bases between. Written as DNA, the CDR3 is TGTGCCAGCAGCCGGGAAAGCTACGAGCAGTACTTC. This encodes CASSRESYEQYF. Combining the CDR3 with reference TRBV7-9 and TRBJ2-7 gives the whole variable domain DTGVSQNPRHKITKRGQNVTFRCDPISEHNRLYWYRQTLGQGPEFLTYFQNEAQLEKSRLLSDRFSAERPKGSFSTLEIQRTEQGDSAMYLCASSRESYEQYFGPGTRLTVT.

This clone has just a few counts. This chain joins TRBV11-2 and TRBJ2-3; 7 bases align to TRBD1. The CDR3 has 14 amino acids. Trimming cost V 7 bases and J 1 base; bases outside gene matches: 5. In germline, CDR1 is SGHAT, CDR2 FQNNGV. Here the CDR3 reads CASTQGSGTDTQYF. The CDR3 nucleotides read TGTGCCAGCACACAGGGGTCCGGCACAGATACGCAGTATTTT.

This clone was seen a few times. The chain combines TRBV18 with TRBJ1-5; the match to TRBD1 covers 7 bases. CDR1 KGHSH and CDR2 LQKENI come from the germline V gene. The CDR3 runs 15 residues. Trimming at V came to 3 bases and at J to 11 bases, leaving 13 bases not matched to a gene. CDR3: CASSPGGAGGPAQHF. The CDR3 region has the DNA TGTGCCAGCTCACCTGGCGGGGCAGGGGGACCAGCCCAGCATTTT.

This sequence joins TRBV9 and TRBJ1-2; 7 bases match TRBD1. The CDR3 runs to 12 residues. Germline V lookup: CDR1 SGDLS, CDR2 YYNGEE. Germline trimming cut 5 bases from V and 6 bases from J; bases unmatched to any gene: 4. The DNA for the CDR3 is TGTGCCAGCAGAAACCAGGGGGATGGCTACACCTTC. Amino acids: CASRNQGDGYTF.

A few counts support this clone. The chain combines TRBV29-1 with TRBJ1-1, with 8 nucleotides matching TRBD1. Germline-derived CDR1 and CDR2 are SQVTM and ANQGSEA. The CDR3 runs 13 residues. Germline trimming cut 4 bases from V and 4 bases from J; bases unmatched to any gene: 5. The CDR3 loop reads CSVVQGAGTEAFF. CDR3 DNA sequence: TGCAGCGTTGTGCAGGGGGCGGGCACTGAAGCTTTCTTT. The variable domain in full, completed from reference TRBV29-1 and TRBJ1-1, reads SAVISQKPSRDICQRGTSLTIQCQVDSQVTMMFWYRQQPGQSLTLIATANQGSEATYESGFVIDKFPISRPNLTFSTLTVSNMSPEDSSIYLCSVVQGAGTEAFFGQGTRLTVV.

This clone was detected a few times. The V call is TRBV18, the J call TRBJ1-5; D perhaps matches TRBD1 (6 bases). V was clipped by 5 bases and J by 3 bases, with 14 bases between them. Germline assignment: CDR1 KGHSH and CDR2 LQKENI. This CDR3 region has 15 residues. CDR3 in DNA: TGTGCCAGCTCAACCGAACAGGGTTTCAATCAGCCCCAGCATTTT. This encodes CASSTEQGFNQPQHF. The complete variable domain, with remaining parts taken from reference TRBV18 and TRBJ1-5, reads NAGVMQNPRHLVRRRGQEARLRCSPMKGHSHVYWYRQLPEEGLKFMVYLQKENIIDESGMPKERFSAEFPKEGPSILRIQQVVRGDSAAYFCASSTEQGFNQPQHFGDGTRLSIL.

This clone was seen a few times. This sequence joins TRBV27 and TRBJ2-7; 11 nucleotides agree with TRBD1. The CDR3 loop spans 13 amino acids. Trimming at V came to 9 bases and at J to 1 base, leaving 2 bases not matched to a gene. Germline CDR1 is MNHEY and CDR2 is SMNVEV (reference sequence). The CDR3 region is CARDRGPSYEQYF. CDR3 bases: TGTGCCAGGGACAGGGGGCCTTCCTACGAGCAGTACTTC.

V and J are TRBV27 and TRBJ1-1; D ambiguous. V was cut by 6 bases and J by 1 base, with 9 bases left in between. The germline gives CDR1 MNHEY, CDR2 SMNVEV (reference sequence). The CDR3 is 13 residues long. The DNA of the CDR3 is TGTGCCAGCAGCTCCCAGGAGAACACTGAAGCTTTCTTT. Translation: CASSSQENTEAFF.